This note documents a single TCR beta chain sequence. The authors' processing: From reference gene primer amplification, estimates of nucleated cell counts were derived. Using immunoSEQ multiplex PCR, the repertoire was profiled, and TCRdb retains in-frame clones only, with some absent. That table gives V, J and clone size, and the DNA gave D and trimming. Of roughly 380,000 clones in the sample, approximately 87% were seen once. Participant-reported clinical history was the basis for cohort assignment. This entry comes from a study of blood T cell repertoires in COVID-19. Looking at the study overall: Acute-phase and convalescent COVID-19 samples originated in the United States, Italy and Spain.

The source of this sequence is a young man who had recovered from COVID-19. Sequences were obtained from PBMCs or T cells enriched from blood (not recorded which).

CDR3 nucleotide sequence: TGTGCCAGCAGCGTTAGCGGGGATCAAGAGACCCAGTACTTC. Protein: CASSVSGDQETQYF. The chain carries TRBV7-3 and TRBJ2-5, with 8 nucleotides matching TRBD2. The CDR3 has 14 amino acids. With V trimmed by 5 bases and J by 2 bases, 4 bases remained unmatched. The germline gives CDR1 SGHTA, CDR2 FQGTGA.